In this sample, the clone carrying this T cell receptor (beta chain) turned up many times. This specimen comes from a study of T-cell reconstitution after alpha-beta-depleted transplantation in children. CDR3 length equals 11 residues. The V gene's germline CDR1 is MNHEY and CDR2 SMNVEV (reference sequence). After removal of 7 bases from V and 8 bases from J, the junction contained 2 bases not matched to a gene. Preparing the TCRbeta library involved the use of unique molecular identifiers. Each CDR3 protein is one row after TCRdb ran MiXCR on the PCR reads. Of fewer than 95,000 distinct CDR3 sequences in the sample, 12% were seen once.

This TCR was recovered from a human donor who donated a stem cell graft to a child with inherited bone marrow failure. This material consisted of PBMCs from the stem cell graft donor, taken from the stem cell graft. This rearrangement joins TRBV27 to TRBJ2-1; 7 bases align to TRBD2. The CDR3 DNA is TGTGCCAGCACTAGCGGATATGAGCAGTTCTTC. Translated, it gives CASTSGYEQFF.